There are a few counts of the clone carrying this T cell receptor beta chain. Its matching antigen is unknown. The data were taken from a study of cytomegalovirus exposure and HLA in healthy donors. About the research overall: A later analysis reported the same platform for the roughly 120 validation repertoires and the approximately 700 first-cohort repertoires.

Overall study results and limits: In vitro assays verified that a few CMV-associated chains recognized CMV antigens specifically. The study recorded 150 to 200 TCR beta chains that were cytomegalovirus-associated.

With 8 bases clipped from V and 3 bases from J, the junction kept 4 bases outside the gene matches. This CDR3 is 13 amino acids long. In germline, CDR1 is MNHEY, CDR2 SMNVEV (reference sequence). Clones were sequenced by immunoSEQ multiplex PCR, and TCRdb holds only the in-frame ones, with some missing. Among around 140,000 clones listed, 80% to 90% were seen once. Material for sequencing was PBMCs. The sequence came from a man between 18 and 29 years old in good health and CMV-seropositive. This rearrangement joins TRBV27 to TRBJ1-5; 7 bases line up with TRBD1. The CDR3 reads CASQTGLNQPQHF. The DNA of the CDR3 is TGTGCCAGCCAGACAGGGCTCAATCAGCCCCAGCATTTT.